This entry concerns a single TCR beta chain. Germline V CDR1 and CDR2: DFQATT, SNEGSKA (reference sequence). V was clipped by 3 bases and J by 5 bases, with 16 bases between them. This CDR3 has 14 residues. TCR beta CDR3 sequences were amplified from RNA transcripts. First-round RT-PCR of the TCR CDR3 relied on the HTBI primer set. TCRdb passed the multiplex PCR reads through MiXCR, listing each CDR3 protein once. The profile shows a few hundred thousand distinct CDR3 sequences, 20% to 25% of them singletons. Across 18 months, stable Graves' hyperthyroidism was marked by no progression to ophthalmopathy. Pregnant or lactating patients were excluded, as were those with uncontrolled infection or other autoimmune disease. Clinical symptoms, serum thyroxine and TRAb, thyroid ultrasound and orbital computed tomography together formed the diagnostic basis. The source of the sample is a study of T cells in Graves' hyperthyroidism and ophthalmopathy.

This chain uses TRBV20-1 with TRBJ1-1; possible D gene TRBD1, 5 bases. This receptor was obtained from a man aged 18 to 30 with Graves' hyperthyroidism. The material sequenced was blood. The DNA of the CDR3 is TGCAGTGCTAGTCGGGGGGAAGTGGTAACTGAAGCTTTCTTT. Encoded protein: CSASRGEVVTEAFF.